This T cell receptor beta chain was sequenced for a study of cytomegalovirus exposure and HLA in healthy donors. This clone was seen only once. The CDR3 has 16 residues. The germline V and J ends were trimmed by 2 bases and 1 base, with 15 bases remaining between them. The germline gives CDR1 MNHNY, CDR2 SVGAGI (reference sequence). It was with 60 Vbeta and 13 Jbeta primers that the PCR ran. The method was immunoSEQ multiplex PCR; TCRdb's version includes in-frame clones alone and lacks a portion of them. Of roughly 180,000 clones in the sample, 70% to 85% were seen once. The chain employs TRBV6-6 and TRBJ2-7; tentative D call: TRBD2 (6 bases). The source material was PBMCs. This clonotype originated in a woman between 55 and 75 years old in good health and CMV-seropositive. This CDR3 reads CASSYPPWDSSYEQYF. CDR3 nucleotides: TGTGCCAGCAGTTACCCTCCCTGGGACTCATCCTACGAGCAGTACTTC.